A single sample is the source of the 27 T cell receptor beta chains below, sequenced in a study of technical replicates of blood from a handful of donors. Measured with immunoSEQ multiplex PCR; TCRdb has only the in-frame clones, and not every one. Seen here are about 84,000 clones, 93% observed once, and the top ten hold 0.2% to 0.25%. Sequencing was done on a sample of T cells isolated from PBMCs. All receptors come from a human donor in good health.

This clone was recorded once. The gene calls are TRBV21-1 and TRBJ2-7; the D call in the table, TRBD2, was not verified against the DNA. TRBV21-1 is a documented pseudogene. CDR3 size: 19 residues. This chain's CDR3 is CASSELPGLAGGHTYEQYF. CDR3 nucleotide sequence: TGTGCCAGCAGCGAACTTCCGGGACTAGCGGGAGGACATACCTACGAGCAGTACTTC.

This chain joins TRBV27 and TRBJ1-5, with D possibly matching TRBD1 (5 bases). V was trimmed by 6 bases and J by 10 bases, leaving 13 bases between them. Germline CDR1 and CDR2: MNHEY and SMNVEV (reference sequence). CDR3 size: 12 residues. The CDR3 loop reads CASSLSGGPQHF. The CDR3 DNA sequence: TGTGCCAGCAGCCTCTCCGGGGGACCCCAGCATTTT.

CDR3 nucleotide sequence: TGTGCCAGCAGTGATAGCCTAGCGGCCTACAATGAGCAGTTCTTC. Encoded protein: CASSDSLAAYNEQFF. V and J are TRBV6-4 and TRBJ2-1; 7 bases align to TRBD2. Germline V gives CDR1 MRHNA, CDR2 SNTAGT. V lost 3 bases, J lost 2 bases, and 4 bases stayed unmatched. This CDR3 has 15 residues.

The chain has TRBV11-3 and TRBJ2-3; perhaps TRBD1 as D (6 bases). The CDR3 contains 16 residues. Trimming pared 5 bases from V and 3 bases from J, leaving 18 bases between. In germline, CDR1 is SGHNT, CDR2 YENEEA. The CDR3 here is CASSLTLGQATDTQYF. In DNA, the CDR3 is TGTGCCAGCAGCCTTACGTTGGGACAAGCGACAGATACGCAGTATTTT.

The chain couples TRBV6-1 to TRBJ1-3; D call uncertain. Trimming removed 2 bases from V and 7 bases from J, with 6 bases in between. The length of the CDR3 is 12 residues. Germline CDR1 MNHNS, CDR2 SASEGT. CDR3 nucleotides: TGTGCCAGCAGTGAACGGTGGAACACCATATATTTT. This codes for CASSERWNTIYF.

V and J are TRBV5-1 and TRBJ1-4, with D hard to call. Trimming shortened V by 6 bases and J by 7 bases, and 10 bases separated the two germline ends. The CDR3 runs to 12 residues. The germline gives CDR1 SGHRS, CDR2 YFSETQ. CDR3 in amino acids: CASIAYPEKLFF. In DNA, the CDR3 is TGCGCCAGCATAGCTTACCCTGAAAAACTGTTTTTT.

The CDR3 reads CAWRPGVSNEKLFF. DNA of the CDR3: TGTGCCTGGAGACCCGGGGTTTCTAATGAAAAACTGTTTTTT. The chain uses TRBV30 and TRBJ1-4, with D unclear. CDR3 size: 14 residues. Per the germline V gene, CDR1 is GTSNPN and CDR2 is SVGIG (reference sequence). V was cut by 3 bases and J by 3 bases, with 11 bases left in between.

This clone was counted only a few times. The gene calls are TRBV9 and TRBJ1-1; 7 nucleotides line up with TRBD1. Trimming at V came to 1 base and at J to 2 bases, leaving 5 bases not matched to a gene. The CDR3 sequence is 15 residues long. Germline CDR1 reads SGDLS; CDR2 reads YYNGEE. As DNA, the CDR3 is TGTGCCAGCAGCGTAACAGGGGATCCTAACACTGAAGCTTTCTTT. Its protein is CASSVTGDPNTEAFF.

This chain joins TRBV4-2 and TRBJ2-5; 12 nucleotides match TRBD2. V was pared by 1 base and J by 4 bases, with 10 bases of the junction left unmatched. Per the germline V gene, CDR1 is LGHNA and CDR2 is YNFKEQ. This CDR3 has 18 amino acids. CDR3: CASSQVTSGGPLGETQYF. The CDR3 region has the DNA TGTGCCAGCAGCCAAGTGACTAGCGGGGGCCCCCTCGGAGAGACCCAGTACTTC.

This clone was counted once. The CDR3 here is CASGSGLGSEQFF. For the CDR3, the DNA is TGTGCCAGCGGGTCGGGTCTGGGTTCGGAGCAGTTCTTC. V usage is TRBV27 and J usage is TRBJ2-1; D is uncertain. This CDR3 contains 13 residues. Trimming shortened V by 8 bases and J by 10 bases, and 18 bases separated the two germline ends. The germline CDR1 and CDR2 sequences are MNHEY and SMNVEV (reference sequence).

The rearrangement uses TRBV7-2 and TRBJ2-1; D perhaps matches TRBD2 (5 bases). This CDR3 is built from 14 residues. Trimming left V 3 bases short and J 8 bases short, with 14 bases between. Germline V gives CDR1 SGHTA, CDR2 FQGNSA. CDR3 nucleotide sequence: TGTGCCAGCAGCTTGTACACTAGGGATCATGAGCAGTTCTTC. Translated, it gives CASSLYTRDHEQFF.

V and J are TRBV7-9 and TRBJ1-1, with D possibly matching TRBD1 (6 bases). V lost 6 bases and J lost 0, with 20 bases in between. The length of the CDR3 is 17 residues. CDR1 and CDR2 (germline): SEHNR, FQNEAQ (reference sequence). The CDR3 is CASRAAGVWRMNTEAFF. The CDR3 DNA follows: TGTGCCAGCAGGGCTGCAGGGGTCTGGCGGATGAACACTGAAGCTTTCTTT.

V usage is TRBV28 and J usage is TRBJ2-7, with 7 positions matching TRBD1. V shed 6 bases, J shed 3 bases, and the junction held 11 bases outside the gene matches. The CDR3 has 15 amino acids. In germline, CDR1 is MDHEN, CDR2 SYDVKM. CDR3 coding DNA: TGTGCCAGCAGGTCCCCCGGGACAGCGCTCTACGAGCAGTACTTC. Its translation is CASRSPGTALYEQYF.

The rearrangement joins TRBV6-1 to TRBJ2-3; D not resolved. Trimming shortened V by 4 bases and J by 5 bases, and 13 bases separated the two germline ends. The CDR3 covers 14 residues. The germline CDR1 and CDR2 sequences are MNHNS and SASEGT. DNA for the CDR3: TGTGCCAGCAGTGTGGCTCAAAGCGTAGATACGCAGTATTTT. This encodes CASSVAQSVDTQYF.

The rearrangement joins TRBV5-1 to TRBJ2-3; TRBD2 matches at 12 bases. In germline, CDR1 is SGHRS, CDR2 YFSETQ. The V and J ends lost 7 bases and 1 base, in that order; junction bases with no gene match: 4. This CDR3 region has 15 residues. CDR3 in DNA: TGCGCCAGCCGGGGGACTAGCGGGCGCACAGATACGCAGTATTTT. Residues: CASRGTSGRTDTQYF. Looking up the rest from reference TRBV5-1 and TRBJ2-3 gives the full variable domain: KAGVTQTPRYLIKTRGQQVTLSCSPISGHRSVSWYQQTPGQGLQFLFEYFSETQRNKGNFPGRFSGRQFSNSRSEMNVSTLELGDSALYLCASRGTSGRTDTQYFGPGTRLTVL.

V usage is TRBV25-1 and J usage is TRBJ2-7, with unresolved D. V was cut by 4 bases and J by 3 bases, with 4 bases left in between. This CDR3 is 11 amino acids long. CDR1 is MGHDK, CDR2 SYGVNS, per germline. The CDR3 DNA sequence: TGTGCCAGCAGTGTACTCTACGAGCAGTACTTC. Amino acid sequence: CASSVLYEQYF.

The chain links TRBV10-2 to TRBJ1-4; D unresolved. CDR3 length: 13 amino acids. Deletions cut 2 bases from V and 8 bases from J, with 9 bases between. Germline lookup yields CDR1 WSHSY and CDR2 SAAADI. The CDR3 DNA reads TGCGCCAGCAGTGAGGGATTGGAGGAAAAACTGTTTTTT. Amino acid sequence: CASSEGLEEKLFF.

The genes are TRBV29-1 and TRBJ2-1; TRBD2 might be the D (6 bases). The germline V gene has CDR1 SQVTM and CDR2 ANQGSEA. Trimming took 7 bases from V and 0 from J, leaving 10 bases between them. The CDR3 length is 13 residues. CDR3 region: CSAIAASYNEQFF. The CDR3, as DNA: TGCAGCGCGATAGCGGCCTCCTACAATGAGCAGTTCTTC.

The chain combines TRBV7-9 with TRBJ1-4, with a possible D match to TRBD1 (6 bases). V gave up 6 bases and J gave up 4 bases, with 15 bases separating them. The CDR3 totals 15 residues. From germline, CDR1 is SEHNR and CDR2 FQNEAQ (reference sequence). The CDR3 DNA follows: TGTGCCAGCAGGGAAAAACAGGGTAGTAATGAAAAACTGTTTTTT. Its protein is CASREKQGSNEKLFF.

The genes are TRBV28 and TRBJ2-2; TRBD2 matches 7 bases. V gave up 0 bases and J gave up 1 base; unmatched junction bases: 2. Germline V gene lookup returns CDR1 MDHEN and CDR2 SYDVKM. The CDR3 covers 16 residues. The CDR3 DNA follows: TGTGCCAGCAGTTTATGGCTAGCGGAGAACACCGGGGAGCTGTTTTTT. As protein: CASSLWLAENTGELFF.

This chain connects TRBV9 to TRBJ2-7; TRBD2 might be the D (6 bases). V was clipped by 0 bases and J by 3 bases, with 13 bases between them. Germline CDR1 SGDLS, CDR2 YYNGEE. The CDR3 contains 15 residues. This CDR3 is CASSVGGDSGYEQYF. CDR3 nucleotide sequence: TGTGCCAGCAGCGTAGGTGGGGACTCAGGCTACGAGCAGTACTTC.

J is TRBJ2-1 and V is TRBV4-1; D is perhaps TRBD2 (6 bases). V was trimmed by 1 base and J by 2 bases, leaving 9 bases between them. CDR3 length equals 15 residues. Per germline, CDR1 MGHRA and CDR2 YSYEKL. The CDR3 DNA sequence: TGCGCCAGCAGCCAAGCACTAGCCACCTACAATGAGCAGTTCTTC. Translated: CASSQALATYNEQFF.

The gene calls are TRBV9 and TRBJ2-7; 11 nucleotides align to TRBD2. This CDR3 is built from 18 residues. V was clipped by 4 bases and J by 7 bases; unmatched bases: 19. Germline CDR1 is SGDLS and CDR2 is YYNGEE. CDR3 in DNA: TGTGCCAGCAGCCCCGTAGGGGGAGTAGCGGGAGGGCCGGGGGAGCAGTACTTC. Encoded protein: CASSPVGGVAGGPGEQYF. The entire variable domain, with the rest obtained from reference TRBV9 and TRBJ2-7, is as follows: DSGVTQTPKHLITATGQRVTLRCSPRSGDLSVYWYQQSLDQGLQFLIQYYNGEERAKGNILERFSAQQFPDLHSELNLSSLELGDSALYFCASSPVGGVAGGPGEQYFGPGTRLTVT.

This chain links TRBV7-9 with TRBJ1-4; D remains ambiguous. The CDR3 runs 11 residues. The V end was cut by 4 bases, the J end by 7 bases, with 4 bases between. Germline-derived CDR1 and CDR2 are SEHNR and FQNEAQ (reference sequence). DNA of the CDR3: TGTGCCAGCAGCTCCAGTGAAAAACTGTTTTTT. It specifies CASSSSEKLFF.

This rearrangement joins TRBV7-9 to TRBJ2-3, with 8 bases matching TRBD1. The CDR3 is 14 residues long. The junction had 5 bases not matched to a gene; V was cut back by 8 bases and J by 1 base. The V gene's germline CDR1 is SEHNR and CDR2 FQNEAQ (reference sequence). In nucleotides, the CDR3 is TGTGCCAGCCAGGGGGCGCGGGGCACAGATACGCAGTATTTT. Translation gives CASQGARGTDTQYF.

This sequence joins TRBV6-1 and TRBJ1-2; 8 bases match TRBD1. This CDR3 has 15 residues. Losses at the gene ends were 4 bases for V and 8 bases for J; bases not matched to a gene: 12. Germline assignment: CDR1 MNHNS and CDR2 SASEGT. The CDR3 bases are TGTGCCAGCAGTGTTGGACAGGGCTTCCCGAGGGGCTACACCTTC. Protein sequence: CASSVGQGFPRGYTF.

V and J are TRBV28 and TRBJ2-7; 8 nucleotides align to TRBD1. The CDR3 has 13 residues. The V segment lost 7 bases and the J segment 4 bases; nucleotides outside the gene matches: 6. The V gene's germline CDR1 is MDHEN and CDR2 SYDVKM. CDR3 DNA sequence: TGTGCCAGCATCCCAGGGGGCAGTTACGAGCAGTACTTC. As protein: CASIPGGSYEQYF.